The 20 T cell receptor beta chains below come from one sample, sequenced in a study of beta chain features in type 1 diabetes. Study conclusions and caveats: Across all four CD4+ subsets, people with type 1 diabetes showed modestly shorter TCRB CDR3s.

Every isolated RNA sample was fully reverse transcribed, so sequencing captured expressed TCRB transcripts. This table comes from immunoSEQ multiplex PCR, and its TCRdb copy is limited to in-frame clones, with some not included. The sample carries 300,000 to 450,000 clones, around 9.6% recorded once. These TCRs' antigens remain unknown. The specimen sequenced was central memory CD4+ T cells from blood. The receptor set was obtained from a man aged 25-40 years with type 1 diabetes.

This clone was observed a handful of times. The chain recombines TRBV7-2 with TRBJ2-5, with no clear D. Trimming took 6 bases from V and 0 from J, leaving 11 bases between them. The CDR3 is 14 residues long. The germline V gene has CDR1 SGHTA and CDR2 FQGNSA. CDR3 amino acids: CASSPGRNQETQYF. CDR3 in DNA: TGTGCCAGCAGTCCTGGGCGGAACCAAGAGACCCAGTACTTC. The full variable domain, rest sourced from reference TRBV7-2 and TRBJ2-5, is GAGVSQSPSNKVTEKGKDVELRCDPISGHTALYWYRQSLGQGLEFLIYFQGNSAPDKSGLPSDRFSAERTGGSVSTLTIQRTQQEDSAVYLCASSPGRNQETQYFGPGTRLLVL.

The sample holds a few counts of this clone. This sequence joins TRBV5-4 and TRBJ2-3, with 11 bases identical to TRBD2. The CDR3 loop spans 19 amino acids. Germline CDR1 reads SGHNT; CDR2 reads YYREEE (reference sequence). V lost 0 bases to trimming and J lost 1 base; unmatched junction nucleotides: 10. The CDR3 loop is CASSLGSHSGRDGTDTQYF. CDR3 nucleotide sequence: TGTGCCAGCAGCTTGGGCTCCCATAGCGGGAGGGATGGCACAGATACGCAGTATTTT.

Of note for this clone: This same CDR3 is encoded by further DNA sequences in the sample. The V gene is TRBV20-1, the J gene TRBJ2-1; 9 positions match TRBD1. Germline assignment: CDR1 DFQATT and CDR2 SNEGSKA (reference sequence). V lost 8 bases to trimming and J lost 7 bases; unmatched junction nucleotides: 3. This CDR3 has 11 residues. The CDR3 reads CSPGQGNEQFF. The CDR3 DNA reads TGCAGTCCAGGACAGGGGAATGAGCAGTTCTTC.

V usage is TRBV5-6 and J usage is TRBJ2-2, with 13 bases lining up with TRBD2. Trimming cost V 0 bases and J 6 bases; bases outside gene matches: 8. Germline V gene sequence: CDR1 SGHDT, CDR2 YYEEEE. The CDR3 loop spans 18 amino acids. CDR3 residues: CASSLGTSGRGGSGELFF. CDR3 sequence (DNA): TGTGCCAGCAGCTTGGGCACTAGCGGGAGGGGTGGATCCGGGGAGCTGTTTTTT.

The rearrangement uses TRBV7-9 and TRBJ2-1, with 9 bases that match TRBD2. The J segment lost 5 bases and the V segment lost 1 base, leaving 6 bases of the junction unmatched. The CDR3 consists of 16 residues. The germline CDR1 and CDR2 sequences are SEHNR and FQNEAQ (reference sequence). This CDR3 is CASSLDQLAGNNEQFF. The CDR3 DNA is TGTGCCAGCAGCTTAGACCAACTAGCGGGTAACAATGAGCAGTTCTTC.

This clone was seen only a few times. This chain connects TRBV4-2 to TRBJ2-7; 10 bases match TRBD2. The junction had 8 bases not matched to a gene; V was cut back by 0 bases and J by 3 bases. The CDR3 has 17 amino acids. CDR1 and CDR2 (germline): LGHNA, YNFKEQ. CDR3 residues: CASSQDVGLAVYYEQYF. CDR3 DNA sequence: TGTGCCAGCAGCCAAGATGTTGGACTAGCGGTTTACTACGAGCAGTACTTC.

The chain uses TRBV6-5 and TRBJ2-7; TRBD1 matches 10 bases. The germline CDR1 and CDR2 sequences are MNHEY and SVGAGI. Trimming removed 2 bases from V and 7 bases from J; junction bases left unmatched: 11. The CDR3 spans 16 residues. CDR3 residues: CASSYNDRGRRGEQYF. Written as DNA, the CDR3 is TGTGCCAGCAGTTACAACGACAGGGGGCGACGTGGGGAGCAGTACTTC.

This chain joins TRBV5-1 and TRBJ2-3; 10 bases agree with TRBD2. The germline V gene has CDR1 SGHRS and CDR2 YFSETQ. This CDR3 is 15 amino acids long. Unmatched junction bases numbered 5, after V lost 3 bases and J lost 4 bases. CDR3 nucleotide sequence: TGCGCCAGCAGCTCCCTAGCGGGAGAGTCAGATACGCAGTATTTT. Protein sequence: CASSSLAGESDTQYF.

This clone was seen at least ten times. This chain links TRBV19 with TRBJ1-2; 8 positions match TRBD1. CDR3 length equals 17 residues. After removal of 4 bases from V and 4 bases from J, the junction contained 14 bases not matched to a gene. The germline gives CDR1 LNHDA, CDR2 SQIVND (reference sequence). For the CDR3, the DNA is TGTGCCAGTAGTACTCCGGGACAGGATGTCCGACTCTATGGCTACACCTTC. Translating gives CASSTPGQDVRLYGYTF.

The chain is built from TRBV19 and TRBJ1-2; the match to TRBD1 covers 11 bases. The CDR3 has 16 residues. Trimming removed 7 bases from V and 4 bases from J; junction bases left unmatched: 11. Germline V gene lookup returns CDR1 LNHDA and CDR2 SQIVND (reference sequence). This chain's CDR3 is CASTAPDRGRTYGYTF. The CDR3 coding sequence is TGTGCCAGTACCGCTCCGGACAGGGGGCGGACCTATGGCTACACCTTC.

The table lists this clone with a few counts. The rearrangement joins TRBV2 to TRBJ2-7; D perhaps matches TRBD1 (6 bases). Per germline, CDR1 SNHLY and CDR2 FYNNEI. This CDR3 is built from 12 residues. V lost 8 bases, J lost 10 bases, and 18 bases lay in between. For the CDR3, the DNA is TGTGCCAGCTCATCCCAGGGACATCGACAGTACTTC. Amino acids: CASSSQGHRQYF. The complete variable domain, with remaining parts taken from reference TRBV2 and TRBJ2-7, reads EPEVTQTPSHQVTQMGQEVILRCVPISNHLYFYWYRQILGQKVEFLVSFYNNEISEKSEIFDDQFSVERPDGSNFTLKIRSTKLEDSAMYFCASSSQGHRQYFGPGTRLTVT.

The chain links TRBV6-1 to TRBJ2-3; D not certain. V was clipped by 5 bases and J by 6 bases, with 9 bases between them. The germline V gene encodes CDR1 MNHNS and CDR2 SASEGT. This CDR3 is built from 12 residues. The CDR3 reads CASSSGSDTQYF. Written as DNA, the CDR3 is TGTGCCAGCAGTTCTGGTAGCGATACGCAGTATTTT.

This clone was counted at least ten times. The genes are TRBV10-3 and TRBJ2-7, with a weak D call TRBD1 (5 bases). The germline gives CDR1 ENHRY, CDR2 SYGVKD. V lost 4 bases to trimming and J lost 4 bases, with 17 bases between them. The CDR3 is 15 residues long. This chain's CDR3 is CAISAPDRAEYEQYF. CDR3 DNA: TGTGCCATCAGTGCCCCCGACAGAGCCGAATACGAGCAGTACTTC.

This clone was counted a few times. V and J are TRBV30 and TRBJ1-6, with D possibly matching TRBD1 (6 bases). Trimming cost V 2 bases and J 7 bases, with 9 bases left between them. In germline, CDR1 is GTSNPN, CDR2 SVGIG (reference sequence). This CDR3 is 13 amino acids long. CDR3 residues: CAWSFTGNSPLHF. The CDR3, as DNA: TGTGCCTGGAGTTTTACAGGGAATTCACCCCTCCACTTT.

The DNA of the CDR3 is TGTGCCAGCAGGGTGGACAGTGTGAACACCGGGGAGCTGTTTTTT. This codes for CASRVDSVNTGELFF. This chain uses TRBV9 with TRBJ2-2, with D tentatively TRBD1 (6 bases). CDR1 is SGDLS and CDR2 is YYNGEE in the germline V gene. Deletions cut 5 bases from V and 1 base from J, with 12 bases between. The CDR3 totals 15 residues.

This clone came up once. V gene TRBV6-6 combines with J gene TRBJ1-5; 9 bases are a match to TRBD1. The V gene end was trimmed by 7 bases and the J gene end by 9 bases; junction bases not matched to a gene: 10. The V gene's germline CDR1 is MNHNY and CDR2 SVGAGI (reference sequence). This CDR3 spans 14 amino acids. The CDR3 region has the DNA TGTGCCAGCAAGGAAGGGACAGGGTATGGGCCCCAGCATTTT. Translating it yields CASKEGTGYGPQHF.

The chain links TRBV27 to TRBJ1-1; D may be TRBD1 (5 bases). V was shortened by 5 bases and J by 2 bases, with 27 bases between the two germline ends. CDR1 and CDR2 (germline): MNHEY, SMNVEV (reference sequence). CDR3 length: 19 residues. In DNA form, the CDR3 reads TGTGCCAGCAGTCAAAAACCGGGACTGAGTTTGGGTTTAAACACTGAAGCTTTCTTT. Encoded protein: CASSQKPGLSLGLNTEAFF.

The chain is built from TRBV7-2 and TRBJ2-2, with D unclear. Trimming removed 5 bases from V and 2 bases from J, with 12 bases in between. Germline assignment: CDR1 SGHTA and CDR2 FQGNSA. This CDR3 has 15 amino acids. In nucleotides, the CDR3 is TGTGCCAGCAGCCCTAATGGGTTCAACACCGGGGAGCTGTTTTTT. Encoded protein: CASSPNGFNTGELFF.

This clone was seen more than once but under ten times. This chain joins TRBV18 and TRBJ1-1; D ambiguous. This CDR3 is built from 12 residues. V dropped 5 bases and J dropped 2 bases, with 6 bases sitting between them. CDR1 is KGHSH and CDR2 is LQKENI in the germline V gene. DNA for the CDR3: TGTGCCAGCTCAGAGGTAAACACTGAAGCTTTCTTT. It codes for CASSEVNTEAFF.

V and J are TRBV7-2 and TRBJ2-1; D is ambiguous. CDR1 SGHTA and CDR2 FQGNSA come from the germline V gene. There are 12 residues in the CDR3. Trimming removed 5 bases from V and 10 bases from J, with 12 bases in between. CDR3 coding DNA: TGTGCCAGCAGCCCACAATCTGGCGAGCAGTTCTTC. Translation gives CASSPQSGEQFF.